The present T cell receptor (beta chain) was sequenced within a study of cytomegalovirus exposure and HLA in healthy donors. Regarding the study as a whole: Upon later analysis, HLA-associated TCR beta chains proved more clonally expanded than other, equally common chains. Researchers catalogued 160 or so TCR beta chains as cytomegalovirus-associated. With high specificity and sensitivity, the classifier reportedly diagnosed cytomegalovirus status.

The donors, nominally healthy at sampling, likely had unrecorded immune exposures. The PCR used 60 Vbeta and 13 Jbeta primers. TCRdb keeps only in-frame clones here, not all; method: immunoSEQ multiplex PCR. The sample records around 140,000 clones, 61% being singletons. In its sample, this clone was seen once. Its antigen remains unidentified. The sequenced material came from PBMCs. This clonotype was obtained from a male donor in good health and CMV-seronegative.

The DNA of the CDR3 is TGCGCCAGCAGCTTGGACAGGACGAACACCGGGGAGCTGTTTTTT. Translation: CASSLDRTNTGELFF. The chain couples TRBV5-1 to TRBJ2-2; the D gene is possibly TRBD1 (5 bases). Germline CDR1 reads SGHRS; CDR2 reads YFSETQ. This CDR3 comprises 15 residues. V gave up 0 bases and J gave up 0 bases, with 6 bases separating them.